This T cell receptor (beta chain) was profiled in a study of response to subunit inactivated influenza vaccine. Study outcomes and limitations: Each seasonal influenza vaccination, the authors suggested, recruits few new T cells.

In this sample, this clonotype turned up many times. Its antigen is as yet unknown. TCRdb re-analysed the RT-PCR reads in MiXCR, keeping a single row per CDR3 protein. This sample has over 400,000 distinct CDR3 sequences; over 10% occur once, and the top ten carry around 13%. The receptor comes from a man in his fifties who received an inactivated influenza vaccine. Sequenced here: PBMCs from blood, sampled roughly 48 days after vaccination.

The CDR3 spells CASMILAGGADTQYF. The CDR3 nucleotides read TGTGCCAGCATGATCTTAGCGGGAGGTGCAGATACGCAGTATTTT. The gene calls are TRBV6-1 and TRBJ2-3; 10 bases agree with TRBD2. This CDR3 has 15 residues. In germline, CDR1 is MNHNS, CDR2 SASEGT. The V gene end was trimmed by 7 bases and the J gene end by 4 bases; junction bases not matched to a gene: 8.